This is a list of T cell receptor beta chains from one sample in a study of T cells in Graves' hyperthyroidism and ophthalmopathy. TCRdb analysed the multiplex PCR reads with MiXCR anew, one entry per CDR3 protein. The sample carries 450,000 to 650,000 distinct CDR3 sequences, 12% to 15% recorded once. Sequencing input: blood. These receptor sequences come from a woman between 18 and 29 years old with Graves' ophthalmopathy. Each CDR3 is given with its conserved first and last residue. The D gene is left open where the match is weak. Some rows have no size entry. The others give once, few or many, or a class for an expanded clone.

v_call	j_call	clone_size	d_call	cdr3_nt	cdr3_aa
TRBV5-1	TRBJ2-6	many	NA	TGCGCCAGCAGCTTGGAAGGGGCCGGGGCCAACGTCCTGACTTTC	CASSLEGAGANVLTF
TRBV6-1	TRBJ2-5	many	TRBD2	TGTGCCAGCAGGACACTAGCGGGCGGGCAAGAGACCCAGTACTTC	CASRTLAGGQETQYF
TRBV20-1	TRBJ1-1	many	NA	TGCAGTGCTAGAGATCCTGGGCCGGGAGCTTTCTTT	CSARDPGPGAFF
TRBV6-5	TRBJ2-5	many	NA	TGTGCCAGCAGTTACTCTGCGGGAACAGAGACCCAGTACTTC	CASSYSAGTETQYF
TRBV12-3/TRBV12-4	TRBJ2-1	many	TRBD2	TGTGCCAGCAGTTTAGGGCTAGCGGGGGGGGTCGGTAATGAGCAGTTCTTC	CASSLGLAGGVGNEQFF
TRBV20-1	TRBJ1-1	many	NA	TGCAGTGCAGAGGCGACAGTCGGAGGTGGGATGAACACTGAAGCTTTCTTT	CSAEATVGGGMNTEAFF
TRBV29-1	TRBJ1-2	NA	NA	TGCAGCGTTGTCGTAGCTAACTATGGCTACACCTTC	CSVVVANYGYTF
TRBV2	TRBJ1-5	many	TRBD1	TGTGCCAGCAGTGAACAGGGGGCAACAAATCAGCCCCAGCATTTT	CASSEQGATNQPQHF
TRBV19	TRBJ2-7	NA	TRBD1	TGTGCCAGTAGTACCGGACAGGGGCAGAGCGAGCAGTACTTC	CASSTGQGQSEQYF
TRBV7-3	TRBJ1-5	NA	TRBD1	TGTGCCAGCAGCCGGACAGGGGCCGATCAGCCCCAGCATTTT	CASSRTGADQPQHF
TRBV9	TRBJ2-1	many	TRBD2	TGTGCCAGCAGCGTAAGGGGGAGCGGGAGCTTTACAAATGAGCAGTTCTTC	CASSVRGSGSFTNEQFF
TRBV4-1	TRBJ2-7	many	TRBD2	TGCGCCAGCAGCCAAGGCGCGAGGGAGGGCGACGAGCAGTACTTC	CASSQGAREGDEQYF
TRBV7-8	TRBJ2-5	many	NA	TGTGCCAGCAGCTTAGGCTGGGACGGGACACCCTACTTC	CASSLGWDGTPYF
TRBV7-3	TRBJ2-1	many	TRBD1	TGTGCCAGCAGCTTAAAGGGGACAGTTACTGAGCAGTTCTTC	CASSLKGTVTEQFF
TRBV6-6	TRBJ2-7	many	NA	TGTGCCAGCAGTTACCTTATGTCCGACAGCGCACGACCACCCTACGAGCAGTACTTC	CASSYLMSDSARPPYEQYF
TRBV3-1	TRBJ1-2	NA	TRBD1	TGTGCCAGCTGCCAAGGGGGCAGGGGGACTCTTAACTATGGCTACACCTTC	CASCQGGRGTLNYGYTF
TRBV7-9	TRBJ2-5	NA	NA	TGTGCCAGCAGCTTATCATCGGATGGGGCCCCGCGGGCCTGGGCAGAGACCCAGTACTTC	CASSLSSDGAPRAWAETQYF
TRBV5-1	TRBJ2-2	NA	TRBD2	TGCGCCAGCAGCCCGGAATTGCTAGCGGGGGGGCCGGGCACCGGGGAGCTGTTTTTT	CASSPELLAGGPGTGELFF
TRBV30	TRBJ2-1	NA	NA	TGTGCCTGTGAGGACAGAACCTACAATGAGCAGTTCTTC	CACEDRTYNEQFF
TRBV30	TRBJ2-7	many	NA	TGTGCCTGGAGTGTTGGTACCTCCTACGAGCAGTACTTC	CAWSVGTSYEQYF
TRBV2	TRBJ2-7	many	NA	TGTGCCAGCAGACCCGTGGACGGCCCCTACGAGCAGTACTTC	CASRPVDGPYEQYF
TRBV11-1	TRBJ2-7	few	TRBD2	TGTGCCAGCGGCACGGTCGTTGGACTAGCGGTCCGGTACGAGCAGTACTTC	CASGTVVGLAVRYEQYF
TRBV5-1	TRBJ2-1	NA	TRBD2	TGCGCCAGCAGCTTGGCCATGAGCGGGAGGCGGAATGAGCAGTTCTTC	CASSLAMSGRRNEQFF
TRBV6-2/TRBV6-3	TRBJ2-5	many	NA	TGTGCCAGCAGTTACTCTGGACGGGGTGGGGAAGAGACCCAGTACTTC	CASSYSGRGGEETQYF
TRBV24-1	TRBJ2-2	NA	NA	TGTGCCACCAGTGATTTGGACTCAACAAGAAACACCGGGGAGCTGTTTTTT	CATSDLDSTRNTGELFF
TRBV28	TRBJ2-6	NA	NA	TGTGCCAGCAGTTTGGCAGGGGAGGGGAGAAGCTCTGGGGCCAACGTCCTGACTTTC	CASSLAGEGRSSGANVLTF
TRBV19	TRBJ2-1	NA	TRBD2	TGTGCCAGTAGTATCCGAGCGGGAGCGTTGAGCTCCTACAATGAGCAGTTCTTC	CASSIRAGALSSYNEQFF
TRBV11-3	TRBJ2-7	many	NA	TGTGCCAGCAGCTCGGACGGGGGTCCATACTACGAGCAGTACTTC	CASSSDGGPYYEQYF
TRBV6-1	TRBJ1-2	many	NA	TGTGCCAGCTCTCCAGCCTACTATGGCTACACCTTC	CASSPAYYGYTF
TRBV7-3	TRBJ2-3	many	TRBD2	TGTGCCAGCAGCCTGACTAGCGGACCCACAGATACGCAGTATTTT	CASSLTSGPTDTQYF
TRBV11-2	TRBJ2-1	many	NA	TGTGCCAGCAGCCCGCAGGGTCGCTCCTACAATGAGCAGTTCTTC	CASSPQGRSYNEQFF
TRBV2	TRBJ1-1	many	NA	TGTGCCAGCAGTGATCTGGAGCTAACCATGAACACTGAAGCTTTCTTT	CASSDLELTMNTEAFF
TRBV5-5	TRBJ1-1	many	TRBD1	TGTGCCAGCAGCTTGTTTGCAGGGGGCGTGAACACTGAAGCTTTCTTT	CASSLFAGGVNTEAFF
TRBV5-1	TRBJ2-3	many	TRBD2	TGCGCCAGCAGCTTGGAGGCTAGCGGGAGTAGTACAGATACGCAGTATTTT	CASSLEASGSSTDTQYF
TRBV4-3	TRBJ2-1	NA	TRBD2	TGCGCCAGCAGCCAAGATCCGTTAGCGGGAGCTCGGGAGCAGTTCTTC	CASSQDPLAGAREQFF
TRBV7-8	TRBJ1-2	NA	NA	TGTGCCAGCAGCTTCACCAGCTTGGGCCTCGGAAATCCGATGAGCGGCTACACCTTC	CASSFTSLGLGNPMSGYTF
TRBV6-2/TRBV6-3	TRBJ2-5	many	NA	TGTGCCAGCAGTTTATACGGGAAAGAGACCCAGTACTTC	CASSLYGKETQYF
TRBV7-2	TRBJ2-6	many	TRBD1	TGTGCCAGCAGCTCCACCGGGACAGGGGTTTCTGGGGCCAACGTCCTGACTTTC	CASSSTGTGVSGANVLTF
TRBV6-2/TRBV6-3	TRBJ1-5	many	NA	TGTGCCAGCAGTTACGGGGGGACCAATCAGCCCCAGCATTTT	CASSYGGTNQPQHF
TRBV2	TRBJ1-6	many	TRBD1	TGTGCCAGCACCGGACAGGGAGTCGATAATTCACCCCTCCACTTT	CASTGQGVDNSPLHF
TRBV20-1	TRBJ2-1	many	TRBD2	TGCAGTGCTAGCAGGCTTCTAGCGGGAAGCCACAATGAGCAGTTCTTC	CSASRLLAGSHNEQFF
TRBV20-1	TRBJ2-3	many	NA	TGCAGTGCTAGAGATCTGGGACGGAGCACAGATACGCAGTATTTT	CSARDLGRSTDTQYF
TRBV11-2	TRBJ2-4	NA	TRBD2	TGTGCCAGCAGGCCGTTAGCGGGAGGCAAAAACATTCAGTACTTC	CASRPLAGGKNIQYF
TRBV12-3/TRBV12-4	TRBJ1-5	NA	NA	TGTGCCAGCAGTGGAAAATTCAAGCATTTT	CASSGKFKHF
TRBV15	TRBJ2-5	many	NA	TGTGCCACCAGCAAGGTAGCCGGGGAGACCCAGTACTTC	CATSKVAGETQYF
TRBV7-8	TRBJ2-5	NA	TRBD2	TGTGCCAGCAGCCCGACTAGCGGGAGGTTCCAAGAGACCCAGTACTTC	CASSPTSGRFQETQYF
TRBV11-1	TRBJ2-3	many	NA	TGTGCCAGCAGCCCAACGGAGGATACAGATACGCAGTATTTT	CASSPTEDTDTQYF
TRBV7-9	TRBJ2-7	many	NA	TGTGCAGGTCAGGGAGGCTACGAGCAGTACTTC	CAGQGGYEQYF
TRBV5-1	TRBJ1-1	many	NA	TGCGCCAGCAGCTTGGTGCCTGGAGACACTGAAGCTTTCTTT	CASSLVPGDTEAFF
TRBV11-3	TRBJ2-2	NA	NA	TGTGCCAGCAGCTTGGGAGAGGGGGGCACCGGGGAGCTGTTTTTT	CASSLGEGGTGELFF
TRBV4-3	TRBJ1-1	few	NA	TGCGCCAGCAGCCCCCGGGGGAGGGGCGGACCAGGGACTGAAGCTTTCTTT	CASSPRGRGGPGTEAFF